The 23 T cell receptor beta chains in this list originate from one sample, sequenced in a study of identical twins. MiXCR, run by TCRdb on the 5' RACE reads, gives a single entry per CDR3 protein. This table holds roughly 290,000 distinct CDR3 sequences, 7.5% to 9.5% found once. This sample was shared with a second study, whose subject was yellow fever vaccine responses in identical twins.

The source material was CD8+ T cells sorted from blood. All receptors come from a woman aged 18-29 years in good health.

The V and J genes are TRBV4-1 and TRBJ2-5; either TRBD1 or TRBD2 may fit D (5 bases each). The CDR3 has 17 residues. The ends were cut back, 2 bases at V and 5 bases at J, with 21 bases in the middle. Germline lookup yields CDR1 MGHRA and CDR2 YSYEKL. The CDR3 spells CASSQNTAGARMETQYF. The CDR3 bases are TGCGCCAGCAGCCAAAACACGGCCGGGGCGCGGATGGAGACCCAGTACTTC.

This clonotype was counted only a few times. The chain combines TRBV7-2 with TRBJ2-1; D is unresolved. With 5 bases removed from V and 0 bases from J, the gap between germline ends came to 11 bases. The CDR3 is 15 residues long. CDR1 is SGHTA and CDR2 is FQGNSA in the germline V gene. As DNA, the CDR3 is TGTGCCAGCAGCACAGAAATACTCTCCTACAATGAGCAGTTCTTC. Protein product: CASSTEILSYNEQFF.

Only a few counts were recorded for this clonotype. This chain uses TRBV4-3 with TRBJ2-3; D possibly corresponds to TRBD2 (6 bases). The CDR3 contains 16 residues. The V end lost 4 bases, the J end lost 3 bases, and 17 bases lay between the germline ends. The germline CDR1 and CDR2 sequences are LGHNA and YSLEER. In DNA form, the CDR3 reads TGCGCCAGCAGCCCCTCCACGGGAGTCTTTACAGATACGCAGTATTTT. Its translation: CASSPSTGVFTDTQYF.

This clonotype was picked up a small number of times. The chain joins TRBV27 to TRBJ2-1; D is undetermined. V lost 0 bases and J lost 7, with 16 bases in between. The CDR3 runs 16 residues. The germline gives CDR1 MNHEY, CDR2 SMNVEV (reference sequence). The CDR3 bases are TGTGCCAGCAGTTTATCAGTCCAGGTAGTTGTAAATGAGCAGTTCTTC. Protein product: CASSLSVQVVVNEQFF.

In its sample, this clonotype was seen many times. The chain carries TRBV20-1 and TRBJ2-7; D gene ambiguous. This CDR3 is 14 amino acids long. Germline CDR1 and CDR2: DFQATT and SNEGSKA (reference sequence). Trimming left V 6 bases short and J 4 bases short, with 19 bases between. DNA of the CDR3: TGCAGTGCCCTGGGCCCCCAGAGCTTATACGAGCAGTACTTC. It encodes CSALGPQSLYEQYF.

This clonotype was counted ten times or more. The gene calls are TRBV30 and TRBJ1-4; D gene ambiguous. The CDR3 sequence is 14 residues long. Germline CDR1 and CDR2: GTSNPN and SVGIG (reference sequence). Trimming removed 3 bases at V and 6 bases at J, with 14 bases between. The CDR3 bases are TGTGCCTGGAGCGAACAACCGCTCCATGAAAAACTGTTTTTT. It translates to CAWSEQPLHEKLFF.

This clonotype was seen a few times. The CDR3 spells CASPVSREESSTDTQYF. The DNA for the CDR3 is TGTGCCAGTCCAGTCTCGCGGGAGGAGTCGAGCACAGATACGCAGTATTTT. The genes are TRBV19 and TRBJ2-3; 8 bases match TRBD2. V shed 8 bases and J 0 bases; nucleotides not matched to a gene: 13. This CDR3 has 17 amino acids. The germline gives CDR1 LNHDA, CDR2 SQIVND (reference sequence).

This clonotype has more than one count but fewer than ten. V usage is TRBV7-8 and J usage is TRBJ1-3, with TRBD1 identical over 10 bases. CDR3 size: 18 residues. J lost 0 bases, V lost 5 bases, and 10 bases had no gene match. In germline, CDR1 is SGHVS, CDR2 FQNEAQ. CDR3 loop: CASSMDRGFLRSGNTIYF. CDR3 DNA: TGTGCCAGCAGCATGGACAGGGGGTTTTTACGCTCTGGAAACACCATATATTTT.

This clonotype was picked up many times. The chain carries TRBV20-1 and TRBJ2-7; D gene unclear. With 2 bases removed from V and 0 bases from J, the gap between germline ends came to 8 bases. The CDR3 has 13 amino acids. Germline lookup yields CDR1 DFQATT and CDR2 SNEGSKA (reference sequence). The CDR3 DNA sequence: TGCAGTGCTAGATATGGCATCTCCTACGAGCAGTACTTC. The encoded protein is CSARYGISYEQYF.

This clonotype has at least ten counts. This chain links TRBV20-1 with TRBJ2-1; perhaps D is TRBD1 or TRBD2 (5 bases each). CDR1 is DFQATT, CDR2 SNEGSKA, per germline (reference sequence). The V and J ends lost 8 bases and 10 bases respectively, with 30 bases between them. There are 16 residues in the CDR3. CDR3 sequence reads: CSPRSLTGAPPWEQFF. In DNA form, the CDR3 reads TGCAGTCCCCGATCCCTCACCGGGGCCCCCCCATGGGAGCAGTTCTTC.

This clonotype has more than one count but fewer than ten. The V and J genes are TRBV27 and TRBJ2-1; tentatively, D is TRBD2 (5 bases). The germline gives CDR1 MNHEY, CDR2 SMNVEV (reference sequence). There are 13 residues in the CDR3. V was clipped by 4 bases and J by 6 bases, with 10 bases between them. The CDR3 sequence is CASSSWAGNEQFF. The CDR3, as DNA: TGTGCCAGCAGTTCCTGGGCGGGCAATGAGCAGTTCTTC.

This clonotype appeared a few times. V gene TRBV20-1 combines with J gene TRBJ2-1; 7 bases map to TRBD1. This CDR3 contains 15 residues. The junction had 11 bases not matched to a gene; V was cut back by 6 bases and J by 3 bases. Germline V lookup: CDR1 DFQATT, CDR2 SNEGSKA (reference sequence). CDR3 protein: CSAPDRTGLYNEQFF. CDR3 bases: TGCAGTGCCCCAGACAGGACAGGCCTCTACAATGAGCAGTTCTTC.

About this clonotype itself: The junction shows a germline mismatch at one end, possibly a read error. The chain is built from TRBV2 and TRBJ2-7; 7 bases match TRBD2. The CDR3 is 16 residues long. Germline lookup yields CDR1 SNHLY and CDR2 FYNNEI. This chain's CDR3 is CASNEALGGGSYEQYF. In DNA, the CDR3 is TGTGCCAGCAATGAAGCGCTTGGCGGGGGCTCCTACGAGCAGTACTTC. Drawing the rest from reference TRBV2 and TRBJ2-7, the complete variable domain is EPEVTQTPSHQVTQMGQEVILRCVPISNHLYFYWYRQILGQKVEFLVSFYNNEISEKSEIFDDQFSVERPDGSNFTLKIRSTKLEDSAMYFCASNEALGGGSYEQYFGPGTRLTVT.

This clonotype was detected a few times. The CDR3 ends on some other residue instead of the conserved phenylalanine or tryptophan, so this is likely a read error. The chain has TRBV4-1 and TRBJ2-5; D gene unclear. Germline V gives CDR1 MGHRA, CDR2 YSYEKL. Trimming removed 0 bases at V and 5 bases at J, with 10 bases between. The CDR3 is made up of 14 amino acids. The CDR3 region is CASSQDSSLETQYS. The CDR3 DNA reads TGCGCCAGCAGCCAAGATTCTTCGCTGGAGACCCAGTACTCC.

This clonotype was observed a handful of times. This chain connects TRBV20-1 to TRBJ2-1, with 12 bases identical to TRBD2. V trimming: 3 bases; J trimming: 2 bases; junction bases outside the gene matches: 14. CDR1 and CDR2 (germline): DFQATT, SNEGSKA (reference sequence). The CDR3 extends over 19 amino acids. CDR3 nucleotide sequence: TGCAGTGCTAGGGCTGTCCTTAGGACTAGCGGGACCCCCTACAATGAGCAGTTCTTC. This gives the protein CSARAVLRTSGTPYNEQFF.

This clonotype was counted only a few times. The chain joins TRBV9 to TRBJ1-3; no reliable D call. The CDR3 runs 20 residues. CDR1 and CDR2 from the germline V gene are SGDLS and YYNGEE. V lost 3 bases and J lost 4, with 29 bases in between. The DNA for the CDR3 is TGTGCCAGCAGCGCAGAATATAGATTGGAGGACGGTGCCCAAGGAAACACCATATATTTT. Encoded protein: CASSAEYRLEDGAQGNTIYF. Variable domain in full (rest from reference TRBV9 and TRBJ1-3): DSGVTQTPKHLITATGQRVTLRCSPRSGDLSVYWYQQSLDQGLQFLIQYYNGEERAKGNILERFSAQQFPDLHSELNLSSLELGDSALYFCASSAEYRLEDGAQGNTIYFGEGSWLTVV.

This clonotype was recorded many times. J is TRBJ1-4 and V is TRBV29-1; D possibly corresponds to TRBD1 (5 bases). This CDR3 has 13 amino acids. Germline CDR1 and CDR2: SQVTM and ANQGSEA. Trimming left V 2 bases short and J 2 bases short, with 6 bases between. The CDR3 loop is CSVEWGTNEKLFF. The CDR3 region has the DNA TGCAGCGTTGAATGGGGGACTAATGAAAAACTGTTTTTT.

This clonotype was detected many times. V and J are TRBV12-3 or TRBV12-4 and TRBJ1-1; perhaps TRBD1 as D (6 bases). With 5 bases removed from V and 10 bases from J, the gap between germline ends came to 11 bases. This CDR3 comprises 11 residues. In DNA, the CDR3 is TGTGCCAGCAGTACAGGGTACCGAGCTTTCTTT. It codes for CASSTGYRAFF.

This clonotype was counted ten times or more. DNA of the CDR3: TGTGCCAGCAGTTACGCGTACCAAGAGACCCAGTACTTC. This gives the protein CASSYAYQETQYF. J is TRBJ2-5 and V is TRBV6-5; D is uncertain. Germline lookup yields CDR1 MNHEY and CDR2 SVGAGI. This CDR3 is 13 amino acids long. V lost 2 bases and J lost 0, with 4 bases in between.

The chain uses TRBV6-2 or TRBV6-3 and TRBJ2-7; D is unclear. The ends were cut back, 2 bases at V and 3 bases at J, with 5 bases in the middle. Germline CDR1 is MNHEY and CDR2 is SVGEGT. This CDR3 has 12 residues. CDR3 sequence: CASSYRDYEQYF. CDR3 coding DNA: TGTGCCAGCAGTTACCGTGACTACGAGCAGTACTTC.

This clonotype came up a few times. The gene calls are TRBV20-1 and TRBJ1-6, with 10 bases aligning to TRBD1. The trim removed 0 bases at V and 7 bases at J, leaving 12 bases unmatched. CDR1 and CDR2 from the germline V gene are DFQATT and SNEGSKA (reference sequence). This CDR3 comprises 18 residues. The CDR3 protein is CSARDSGQGHLRNSPLHF. CDR3 bases: TGCAGTGCTAGAGATTCGGGACAGGGGCATCTCCGGAATTCACCCCTCCACTTT.

This clonotype has at least ten counts. CDR3 in amino acids: CSARDIGADTQYF. CDR3 in DNA: TGCAGTGCTAGAGATATAGGGGCAGATACGCAGTATTTT. The J gene is TRBJ2-3, the V gene TRBV20-1; D is perhaps TRBD1 (5 bases). Germline CDR1 and CDR2: DFQATT and SNEGSKA (reference sequence). The CDR3 is 13 residues long. Between the trimmed V and J ends, which lost 0 bases and 4 bases, there was a span of 8 bases.

J is TRBJ2-7 and V is TRBV5-1; either TRBD1 or TRBD2 may fit D (5 bases each). The germline CDR1 and CDR2 sequences are SGHRS and YFSETQ. The ends were cut back, 4 bases at V and 3 bases at J, with 17 bases in the middle. CDR3 size: 15 residues. The CDR3: CASSEGPSSSYEQYF. The CDR3 region has the DNA TGCGCCAGCAGCGAGGGACCATCCAGTAGCTACGAGCAGTACTTC.